This T cell receptor (beta chain) was sequenced for a study of T cells in Graves' hyperthyroidism and ophthalmopathy. Researchers took RNA transcripts and amplified the TCR beta CDR3 regions from them. HTBI primers were the set used in a first-round RT-PCR of the TCR CDR3. Each CDR3 protein is one row after TCRdb ran MiXCR on the multiplex PCR reads. The sample has under 350,000 distinct CDR3 sequences, approximately 15% seen once. Study outcomes and limitations: Most clonotypes expanded in thyroid above 0.001 were likewise present in blood. The model predicted ophthalmopathy a median roughly 6.5 months before onset.

Subjects with ophthalmopathy showed a Clinical Activity Score no lower than 3, a NOSPECS grade no lower than 4, and a duration shorter than 3 months. The PBMCs were taken from over 9.5 ml of fresh peripheral blood. This clonotype was counted many times. Its antigen remains unidentified. With V trimmed by 3 bases and J by 11 bases, 2 bases remained unmatched. The CDR3 runs 13 residues. The TCR sequence derives from a woman aged 60-75 years with Graves' ophthalmopathy. V is TRBV12-3 or TRBV12-4 and J is TRBJ1-4, with TRBD1 matching 11 bases. Sample: blood. CDR3 amino acids: CASSLDRGRKLFF. The CDR3 nucleotides are TGTGCCAGCAGTTTGGACAGGGGGCGGAAACTGTTTTTT.